In this sample, the clone carrying this T cell receptor beta chain is medium-sized. What it binds is not known. The template was genomic DNA from peripheral blood, not RNA. This specimen comes from a study of T cell repertoires in aging, cancer and after chemotherapy. Study details: Patients with glioblastoma brain tumors were sampled before and after temozolomide-based therapy. The whole study produced a dataset of several million TCR reads.

A mixed TRB-A/B primer pool amplified rearranged TRB by multiplex touch-down PCR. TCRdb ran MiXCR on the multiplex PCR reads and lists one entry per CDR3 protein. The sample consists of roughly 5,300 distinct CDR3 sequences, about a quarter of them appearing once. The germline V gene has CDR1 LNHDA and CDR2 SQIVND (reference sequence). Trimming stripped 5 bases from V and 5 bases from J, with 12 bases between. The CDR3 sequence is 13 residues long. Overall study findings and caveats: Rebound thymic output was suggested by rising median generation probability during chemotherapy in each cancer cohort.

The receptor's source is a human donor with a solid tumor. The sequencing input was blood. The chain employs TRBV19 and TRBJ2-5, with a possible D match to TRBD2 (6 bases). The CDR3 spells CASSDGRYETQYF. The CDR3 nucleotides read TGTGCCAGTAGTGACGGGAGATACGAGACCCAGTACTTC.